Following are 11 T cell receptor beta chains from one sample sequenced in a study of T cell responses to AZD1222 COVID-19 vaccine. Measured with immunoSEQ multiplex PCR; TCRdb has only the in-frame clones, and not every one. In the table there are about 120,000 clones, approximately 90% of which are singletons. Sequenced here: peripheral blood, sampled on day 0 of AZD1222 vaccination. Receptors were obtained from an adult in good health.

The genes are TRBV5-4 and TRBJ2-3, with D maybe TRBD1 (6 bases). The CDR3 loop spans 14 amino acids. Trimming removed 3 bases from V and 0 bases from J, with 8 bases in between. CDR1 and CDR2 from the germline V gene are SGHNT and YYREEE (reference sequence). CDR3 loop: CASSSTGSTDTQYF. In DNA form, the CDR3 reads TGTGCCAGCAGCTCGACAGGAAGCACAGATACGCAGTATTTT.

The V and J genes are TRBV7-2 and TRBJ1-1; D is uncertain. Germline V gene sequence: CDR1 SGHTA, CDR2 FQGNSA. With 6 bases removed from V and 4 bases from J, the gap between germline ends came to 18 bases. This CDR3 is built from 15 residues. DNA for the CDR3: TGTGCCAGCAGAAGACAACCTTGGGTGACCACTGAAGCTTTCTTT. Residues: CASRRQPWVTTEAFF.

This rearrangement joins TRBV9 to TRBJ2-2, with 7 bases aligning to TRBD2. The ends lost 4 bases at V and 7 bases at J; junction bases unmatched: 7. This CDR3 comprises 14 residues. CDR1 SGDLS and CDR2 YYNGEE come from the germline V gene. CDR3 DNA sequence: TGTGCCAGCAGCAAGCGGGACTCCCTCGGGGAGCTGTTTTTT. Protein sequence: CASSKRDSLGELFF.

The rearrangement uses TRBV5-4 and TRBJ2-7, with D unclear. The CDR3 totals 14 residues. CDR1 is SGHNT and CDR2 is YYREEE in the germline V gene (reference sequence). V lost 4 bases and J 2 bases, leaving 13 bases between the germline ends. The CDR3 DNA reads as TGTGCCAGCAGCCTGACGGCAGGAGCCTACGAGCAGTACTTC. Its protein is CASSLTAGAYEQYF.

The chain is built from TRBV14 and TRBJ1-1; D is unclear. Germline values: CDR1 SGHDN, CDR2 FVKESK. Trimming took off 5 bases at V and 10 bases at J, with 20 bases between the two ends. The CDR3 consists of 14 residues. The CDR3 here is CASSFPAAEALAFF. The CDR3 bases are TGTGCCAGCAGCTTTCCGGCAGCTGAAGCTTTAGCTTTCTTT.

The chain couples TRBV19 to TRBJ2-1; no definite D call. The V gene's germline CDR1 is LNHDA and CDR2 SQIVND (reference sequence). V shed 4 bases and J shed 0 bases, with 7 bases lying between them. This CDR3 is 14 amino acids long. The CDR3 DNA reads TGTGCCAGTAGTAGGGCTAACTCCTACAATGAGCAGTTCTTC. Protein: CASSRANSYNEQFF.

V and J are TRBV19 and TRBJ2-3; possibly TRBD1 or TRBD2 for D (5 bases each). Trimming took off 1 base at V and 4 bases at J, with 15 bases between the two ends. Per germline, CDR1 LNHDA and CDR2 SQIVND (reference sequence). The CDR3 spans 16 residues. CDR3 residues: CASSIGRDRPADTQYF. CDR3 coding DNA: TGTGCCAGTAGTATAGGCCGGGACCGCCCGGCAGATACGCAGTATTTT.

The J gene is TRBJ1-5, the V gene TRBV21-1; the listed D gene, TRBD1, was not tested against the DNA. TRBV21-1 has pseudogene status. CDR3 size: 14 residues. The CDR3 is CAISGTGGGQPQHF. The CDR3 nucleotides read TGTGCCATCTCGGGGACAGGGGGCGGTCAGCCCCAGCATTTT.

The chain carries TRBV7-9 and TRBJ1-4; maybe TRBD1 (6 bases). Trimming took 4 bases from V and 2 from J, leaving 14 bases between them. The CDR3 covers 16 residues. Germline CDR1 is SEHNR and CDR2 is FQNEAQ (reference sequence). CDR3 coding DNA: TGTGCCAGCAGCTCAAACAGGGATGCGACTAATGAAAAACTGTTTTTT. Translation: CASSSNRDATNEKLFF.

V gene TRBV7-9 combines with J gene TRBJ1-1, with D perhaps TRBD1 (5 bases). The CDR3 is made up of 14 amino acids. V dropped 4 bases and J dropped 2 bases, with 11 bases sitting between them. Germline loops: CDR1 SEHNR, CDR2 FQNEAQ (reference sequence). DNA of the CDR3: TGTGCCAGCAGCTCCGGGACGAGAAACACTGAAGCTTTCTTT. This codes for CASSSGTRNTEAFF.

This clone has just one count. This sequence joins TRBV7-2 and TRBJ1-3, with D unresolved. This CDR3 is built from 15 residues. Per the germline V gene, CDR1 is SGHTA and CDR2 is FQGNSA. V was shortened by 1 base and J by 0 bases, with 7 bases between the two germline ends. The DNA for the CDR3 is TGTGCCAGCAGCTTAGGGCAGCTCTCTGGAAACACCATATATTTT. Protein: CASSLGQLSGNTIYF.